This T cell receptor (beta chain) was recovered during a study of blood T cell repertoires in COVID-19. Study summary: The United States, Italy and Spain provided the acute and convalescent COVID-19 samples. The cDNA or gDNA used as material had been derived from T cells, B-cell-depleted T cells, or PBMCs.

Under the authors' procedure: Using reference gene primer amplification, nucleated cell counts were estimated. The repertoire was sequenced with immunoSEQ multiplex PCR; TCRdb's copy has only in-frame clones and lacks some. Clone size and V and J calls were adopted from that table, with D and trimming inferred from the DNA. The sample includes roughly 160,000 clones, 88% of them seen just once. The V segment lost 1 base and the J segment 7 bases; nucleotides outside the gene matches: 7. This CDR3 contains 14 residues. CDR1 and CDR2 from the germline V gene are SGHRS and YFSETQ. The clonotype comes from a man in his 60s with acute or convalescent COVID-19. This chain links TRBV5-1 with TRBJ1-2; 7 nucleotides agree with TRBD1. The source material was peripheral blood. This CDR3 is CASSLSQTGSGYTF. CDR3 coding DNA: TGCGCCAGCAGCTTGTCCCAGACAGGGTCTGGCTACACCTTC.